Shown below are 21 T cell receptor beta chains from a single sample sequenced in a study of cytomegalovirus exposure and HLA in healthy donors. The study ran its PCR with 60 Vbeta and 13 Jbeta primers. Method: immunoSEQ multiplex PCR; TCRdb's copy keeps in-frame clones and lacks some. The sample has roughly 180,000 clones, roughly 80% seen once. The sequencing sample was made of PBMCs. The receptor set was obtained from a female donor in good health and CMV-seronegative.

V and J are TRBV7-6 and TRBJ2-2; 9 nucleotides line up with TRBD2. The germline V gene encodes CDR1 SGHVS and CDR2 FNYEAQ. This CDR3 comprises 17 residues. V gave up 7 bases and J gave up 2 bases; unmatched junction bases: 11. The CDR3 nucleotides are TGTGCCAGCACCACCTCGGTTAGCGGGGGCAACACCGGGGAGCTGTTTTTT. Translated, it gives CASTTSVSGGNTGELFF.

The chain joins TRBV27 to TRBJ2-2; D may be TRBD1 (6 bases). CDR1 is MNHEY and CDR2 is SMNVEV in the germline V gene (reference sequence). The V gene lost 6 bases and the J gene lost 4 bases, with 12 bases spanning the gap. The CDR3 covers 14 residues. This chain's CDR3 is CASRNGQSTGELFF. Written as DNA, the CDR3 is TGTGCCAGCAGGAACGGACAGTCCACCGGGGAGCTGTTTTTT.

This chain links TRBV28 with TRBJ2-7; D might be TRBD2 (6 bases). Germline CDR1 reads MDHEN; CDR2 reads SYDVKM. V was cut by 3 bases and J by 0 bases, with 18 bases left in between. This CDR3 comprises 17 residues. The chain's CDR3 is CASSLELAVPISYEQYF. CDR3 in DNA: TGTGCCAGCAGTTTGGAGTTAGCGGTGCCTATCTCCTACGAGCAGTACTTC.

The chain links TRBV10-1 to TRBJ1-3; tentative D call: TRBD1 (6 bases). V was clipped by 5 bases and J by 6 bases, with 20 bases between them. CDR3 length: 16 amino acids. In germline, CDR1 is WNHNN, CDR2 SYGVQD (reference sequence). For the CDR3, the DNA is TGCGCCAGCAGTCTCCCCCCCCGACAGGCTCCAAACACCATATATTTT. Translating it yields CASSLPPRQAPNTIYF.

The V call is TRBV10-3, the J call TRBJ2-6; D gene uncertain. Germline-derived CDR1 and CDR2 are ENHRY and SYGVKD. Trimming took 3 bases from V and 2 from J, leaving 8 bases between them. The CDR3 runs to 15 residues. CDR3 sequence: CAISEWATGANVLTF. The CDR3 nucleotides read TGTGCCATCAGTGAATGGGCCACTGGGGCCAACGTCCTGACTTTC.

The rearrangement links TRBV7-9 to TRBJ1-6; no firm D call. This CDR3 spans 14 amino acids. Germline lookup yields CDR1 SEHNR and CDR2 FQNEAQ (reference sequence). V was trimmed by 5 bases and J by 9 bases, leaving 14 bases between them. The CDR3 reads CASSREGPSSPLHF. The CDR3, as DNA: TGTGCCAGCAGCAGGGAGGGCCCGAGTTCACCCCTCCACTTT.

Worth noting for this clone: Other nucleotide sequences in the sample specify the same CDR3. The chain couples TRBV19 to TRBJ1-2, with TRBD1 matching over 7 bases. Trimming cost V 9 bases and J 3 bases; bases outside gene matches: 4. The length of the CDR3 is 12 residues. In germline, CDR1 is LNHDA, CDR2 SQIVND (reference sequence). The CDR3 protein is CASRQGDYGYTF. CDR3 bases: TGTGCCAGCCGTCAGGGGGACTATGGCTACACCTTC.

CDR3: CASSSLQYNEQFF. The CDR3 DNA reads as TGTGCCAGCAGCTCGCTCCAGTACAATGAGCAGTTCTTC. J is TRBJ2-1 and V is TRBV11-2; D is unclear. Germline CDR1 reads SGHAT; CDR2 reads FQNNGV. V lost 4 bases and J 4 bases, leaving 8 bases between the germline ends. This CDR3 is 13 amino acids long.

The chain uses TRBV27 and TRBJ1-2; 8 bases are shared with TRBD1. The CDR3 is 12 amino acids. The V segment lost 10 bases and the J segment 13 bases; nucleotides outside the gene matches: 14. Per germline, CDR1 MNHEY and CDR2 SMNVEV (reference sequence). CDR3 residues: CANSDRGFEGTF. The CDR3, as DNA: TGTGCCAATTCTGACAGGGGCTTTGAGGGCACCTTC.

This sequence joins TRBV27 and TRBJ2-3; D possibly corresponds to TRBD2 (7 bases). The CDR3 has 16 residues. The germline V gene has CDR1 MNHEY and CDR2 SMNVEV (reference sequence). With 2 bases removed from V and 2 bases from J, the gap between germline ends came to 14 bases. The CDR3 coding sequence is TGTGCCAGCAGTTTAATGGCGGGGGCTTTCACAGATACGCAGTATTTT. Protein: CASSLMAGAFTDTQYF.

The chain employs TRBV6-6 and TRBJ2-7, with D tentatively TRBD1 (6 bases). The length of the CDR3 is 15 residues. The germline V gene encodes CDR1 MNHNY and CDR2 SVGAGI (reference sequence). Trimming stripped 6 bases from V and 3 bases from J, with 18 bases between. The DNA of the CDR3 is TGTGCCAGCAGGCCCCACAGGGAACCACGCTACGAGCAGTACTTC. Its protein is CASRPHREPRYEQYF.

CDR3 sequence (DNA): TGTGCCAGTAGTATTGGAACAGGGGGCTACGAGCAGTACTTC. It encodes CASSIGTGGYEQYF. The J gene is TRBJ2-7, the V gene TRBV19; TRBD1 matches at 8 bases. Germline CDR1 LNHDA, CDR2 SQIVND (reference sequence). The CDR3 runs to 14 residues. J gave up 3 bases and V 3 bases, and 4 bases lay outside the gene matches.

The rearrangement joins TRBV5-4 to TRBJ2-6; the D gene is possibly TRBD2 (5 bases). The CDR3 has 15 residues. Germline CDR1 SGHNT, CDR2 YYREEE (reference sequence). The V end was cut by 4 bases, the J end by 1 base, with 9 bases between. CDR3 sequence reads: CASSRRGSGANVLTF. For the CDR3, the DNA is TGTGCCAGCAGCCGACGGGGATCTGGGGCCAACGTCCTGACTTTC.

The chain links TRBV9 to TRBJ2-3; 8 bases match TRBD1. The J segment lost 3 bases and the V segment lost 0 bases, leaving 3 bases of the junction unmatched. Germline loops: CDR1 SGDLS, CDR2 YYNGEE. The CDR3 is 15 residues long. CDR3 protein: CASSVDQGATDTQYF. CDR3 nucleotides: TGTGCCAGCAGCGTAGATCAGGGGGCGACAGATACGCAGTATTTT.

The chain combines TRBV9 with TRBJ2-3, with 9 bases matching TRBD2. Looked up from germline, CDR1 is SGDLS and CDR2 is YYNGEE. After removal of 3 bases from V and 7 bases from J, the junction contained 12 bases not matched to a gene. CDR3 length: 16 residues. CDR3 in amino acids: CASSAIAGEVVNTQYF. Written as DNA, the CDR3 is TGTGCCAGCAGCGCCATAGCGGGGGAGGTGGTGAATACGCAGTATTTT.

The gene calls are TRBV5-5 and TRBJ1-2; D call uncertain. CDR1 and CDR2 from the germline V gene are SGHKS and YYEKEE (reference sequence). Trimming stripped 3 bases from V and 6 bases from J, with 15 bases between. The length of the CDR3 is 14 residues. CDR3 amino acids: CASSSPPASDGYTF. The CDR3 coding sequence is TGTGCCAGCAGCTCCCCCCCAGCGAGCGATGGCTACACCTTC.

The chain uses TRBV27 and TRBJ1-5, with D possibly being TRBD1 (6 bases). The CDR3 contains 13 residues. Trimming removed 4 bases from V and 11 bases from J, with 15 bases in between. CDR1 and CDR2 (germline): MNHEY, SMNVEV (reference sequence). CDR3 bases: TGTGCCAGCAGTTGGGGGCAGGGGAGAGCCCAGCATTTT. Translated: CASSWGQGRAQHF.

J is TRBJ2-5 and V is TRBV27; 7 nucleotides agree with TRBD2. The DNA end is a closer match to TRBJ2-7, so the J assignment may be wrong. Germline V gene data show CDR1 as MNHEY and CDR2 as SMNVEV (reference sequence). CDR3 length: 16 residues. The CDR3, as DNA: TGTGCCAGCAGTTTATCTAAGCGGGAATTACCCTACGAGCAGTACTTC. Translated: CASSLSKRELPYEQYF.

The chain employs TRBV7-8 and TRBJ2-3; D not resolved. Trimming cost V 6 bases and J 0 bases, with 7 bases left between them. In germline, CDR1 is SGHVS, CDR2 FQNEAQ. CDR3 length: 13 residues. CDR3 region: CASRPHSTDTQYF. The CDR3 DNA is TGTGCCAGCAGGCCACACAGCACAGATACGCAGTATTTT.

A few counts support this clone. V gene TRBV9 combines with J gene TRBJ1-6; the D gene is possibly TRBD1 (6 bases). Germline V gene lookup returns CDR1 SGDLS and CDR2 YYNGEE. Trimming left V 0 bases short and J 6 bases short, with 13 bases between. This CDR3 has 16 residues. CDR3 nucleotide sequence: TGTGCCAGCAGCGTAGAAGCAGGGGTTCGTAATTCACCCCTCCACTTT. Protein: CASSVEAGVRNSPLHF.

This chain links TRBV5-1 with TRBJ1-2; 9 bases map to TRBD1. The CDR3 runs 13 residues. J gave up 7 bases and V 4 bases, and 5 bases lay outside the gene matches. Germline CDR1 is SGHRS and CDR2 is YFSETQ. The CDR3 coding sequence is TGCGCCAGCAGCCCTGGACAGGGGTTTGGCTACACCTTC. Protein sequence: CASSPGQGFGYTF.